Below are 21 T cell receptor beta chains sequenced from a single sample in a study of cytomegalovirus exposure and HLA in healthy donors. The PCR had 60 Vbeta and 13 Jbeta primers. Profiling relied on immunoSEQ multiplex PCR, and the TCRdb table lists in-frame clones only, not all of them. The sample shows about 160,000 clones, over 75% of them seen only once. Sequencing was done on a sample of PBMCs. These receptors were obtained from a man between 50 and 59 years old in good health and CMV-seropositive.

This clone was detected once. This chain links TRBV2 with TRBJ1-6, with no clear D. This CDR3 is 13 amino acids long. CDR1 is SNHLY and CDR2 is FYNNEI in the germline V gene. Trimming stripped 8 bases from V and 6 bases from J, with 11 bases between. The CDR3 here is CASHTTLNSPLHF. The CDR3 region has the DNA TGTGCCAGCCACACGACACTTAATTCACCCCTCCACTTT.

V and J are TRBV6-5 and TRBJ2-2; tentatively, D is TRBD1 (7 bases). Germline lookup yields CDR1 MNHEY and CDR2 SVGAGI. Trimming stripped 6 bases from V and 3 bases from J, with 14 bases between. The length of the CDR3 is 15 residues. Here the CDR3 DNA reads TGTGCCAGCAGCCACGACAGGGAGGACACCGGGGAGCTGTTTTTT. Residues: CASSHDREDTGELFF.

The chain uses TRBV18 and TRBJ2-7, with 13 bases lining up with TRBD2. Germline V gene sequence: CDR1 KGHSH, CDR2 LQKENI. The CDR3 sequence is 16 residues long. Unmatched junction bases numbered 4, after V lost 3 bases and J lost 2 bases. The CDR3 spells CASSPGGTSGAYEQYF. CDR3 nucleotides: TGTGCCAGCTCACCTGGCGGGACTAGCGGGGCCTACGAGCAGTACTTC.

The V and J genes are TRBV6-5 and TRBJ2-7; D is perhaps TRBD1 (5 bases). Germline V lookup: CDR1 MNHEY, CDR2 SVGAGI. The CDR3 loop spans 12 amino acids. The V gene lost 8 bases and the J gene lost 2 bases, with 10 bases spanning the gap. CDR3 sequence reads: CASGAGTYEQYF. The DNA for the CDR3 is TGTGCCAGCGGTGCAGGGACCTACGAGCAGTACTTC.

This clone was found a few times. The chain uses TRBV27 and TRBJ2-7; D possibly corresponds to TRBD1 (6 bases). The germline CDR1 and CDR2 sequences are MNHEY and SMNVEV (reference sequence). The V gene lost 3 bases and the J gene lost 3 bases, with 12 bases spanning the gap. The CDR3 length is 14 residues. The CDR3 DNA reads as TGTGCCAGCAGTTTCCAGGGGCCAAACTACGAGCAGTACTTC. Amino acid sequence: CASSFQGPNYEQYF.

V and J are TRBV28 and TRBJ1-4, with 7 bases identical to TRBD1. Germline V gene sequence: CDR1 MDHEN, CDR2 SYDVKM. V lost 5 bases to trimming and J lost 6 bases; unmatched junction nucleotides: 9. The CDR3 is made up of 15 amino acids. The CDR3 coding sequence is TGTGCCAGCAGTCCCGAATCAGGGGGTTATGAAAAACTGTTTTTT. Its protein product is CASSPESGGYEKLFF.

V is TRBV5-4 and J is TRBJ2-5; 8 bases agree with TRBD2. The CDR3 totals 17 residues. V gave up 0 bases and J gave up 3 bases; unmatched junction bases: 10. Germline V lookup: CDR1 SGHNT, CDR2 YYREEE (reference sequence). The CDR3 loop is CASSLGASGGSKETQYF. CDR3 DNA: TGTGCCAGCAGCTTGGGGGCGAGCGGGGGATCGAAAGAGACCCAGTACTTC.

This clone came up once. The J gene is TRBJ2-7, the V gene TRBV27; D is perhaps TRBD2 (5 bases). Trimming removed 0 bases at V and 7 bases at J, with 16 bases between. From germline, CDR1 is MNHEY and CDR2 SMNVEV (reference sequence). The CDR3 has 15 residues. The CDR3 loop is CASSLSSLELVEQYF. CDR3 nucleotide sequence: TGTGCCAGCAGTTTATCGTCCCTGGAACTAGTGGAGCAGTACTTC.

The V call is TRBV9, the J call TRBJ1-2, with TRBD1 matching over 8 bases. The CDR3 runs to 15 residues. Losses at the gene ends were 0 bases for V and 2 bases for J; bases not matched to a gene: 3. CDR1 and CDR2 (germline): SGDLS, YYNGEE. The CDR3 DNA reads TGTGCCAGCAGCGTAGAGGCAGGGGGCAACTATGGCTACACCTTC. Protein: CASSVEAGGNYGYTF.

This clone was seen a few times. V is TRBV6-5 and J is TRBJ1-2; D perhaps matches TRBD1 (6 bases). In germline, CDR1 is MNHEY, CDR2 SVGAGI. V was trimmed by 8 bases and J by 6 bases, leaving 13 bases between them. The CDR3 has 12 amino acids. CDR3 nucleotide sequence: TGTGCCAGCTTCCGGGGGGCTAATGGCTACACCTTC. Translating it yields CASFRGANGYTF.

The CDR3 coding sequence is TGTGCCAGCAGCGCACAGGGGACTGCTAACTATGGCTACACCTTC. This translates into CASSAQGTANYGYTF. V is TRBV4-2 and J is TRBJ1-2, with TRBD1 matching 7 bases. V was clipped by 5 bases and J by 0 bases; unmatched bases: 6. The CDR3 loop spans 15 amino acids. Germline values: CDR1 LGHNA, CDR2 YNFKEQ.

The genes are TRBV5-5 and TRBJ1-2, with TRBD1 as a possible D gene (5 bases). The ends were cut back, 1 base at V and 4 bases at J, with 14 bases in the middle. The CDR3 consists of 15 residues. Germline CDR1 reads SGHKS; CDR2 reads YYEKEE (reference sequence). In nucleotides, the CDR3 is TGTGCCAGCAGCTTGTTGGCAGGGCCTAGCTATGGCTACACCTTC. As protein: CASSLLAGPSYGYTF.

This chain joins TRBV4-3 and TRBJ2-2, with D uncertain. V lost 4 bases to trimming and J lost 0 bases, with 12 bases between them. CDR3 length equals 16 residues. The germline V gene has CDR1 LGHNA and CDR2 YSLEER. The chain's CDR3 is CASSLLQAANTGELFF. The CDR3 DNA reads TGCGCCAGCAGCCTCCTCCAGGCAGCGAACACCGGGGAGCTGTTTTTT.

This sequence joins TRBV7-2 and TRBJ1-2; the D gene is possibly TRBD1 (5 bases). Germline V gene lookup returns CDR1 SGHTA and CDR2 FQGNSA. Trimming cost V 0 bases and J 4 bases, with 12 bases left between them. The CDR3 length is 15 residues. The CDR3: CASSLAVGARYGYTF. Here the CDR3 DNA reads TGTGCCAGCAGCTTAGCGGTTGGGGCACGCTATGGCTACACCTTC.

The chain employs TRBV7-9 and TRBJ2-1; D may be TRBD1 (5 bases). The V gene lost 2 bases and the J gene lost 4 bases, with 12 bases spanning the gap. CDR1 is SEHNR, CDR2 FQNEAQ, per germline (reference sequence). CDR3 length equals 15 residues. The CDR3 protein is CASSLSFDRYNEQFF. The CDR3, as DNA: TGTGCCAGCAGCTTATCTTTCGACAGATACAATGAGCAGTTCTTC.

The chain uses TRBV30 and TRBJ1-4; D unclear. This CDR3 is 12 amino acids long. V was pared by 0 bases and J by 10 bases, with 9 bases between. Per germline, CDR1 GTSNPN and CDR2 SVGIG (reference sequence). This chain's CDR3 is CAWSVQSRKLFF. The CDR3 DNA reads as TGTGCCTGGAGTGTACAGTCGCGAAAACTGTTTTTT.

The chain joins TRBV18 to TRBJ1-3; D unresolved. Germline lookup yields CDR1 KGHSH and CDR2 LQKENI. The length of the CDR3 is 14 residues. Trimming removed 2 bases at V and 4 bases at J, with 9 bases between. As DNA, the CDR3 is TGTGCCAGCTCACCATCCGTATCCGGAAACACCATATATTTT. It encodes CASSPSVSGNTIYF.

The chain recombines TRBV7-2 with TRBJ2-7, with D perhaps TRBD2 (6 bases). Trimming cost V 1 base and J 0 bases, with 13 bases left between them. Germline V gives CDR1 SGHTA, CDR2 FQGNSA. This CDR3 comprises 16 residues. The CDR3 loop is CASSLVIAEASYEQYF. The DNA of the CDR3 is TGTGCCAGCAGCTTAGTAATAGCGGAAGCCTCCTACGAGCAGTACTTC.

In nucleotides, the CDR3 is TGTGCCAGCAGCCGACAGGCGATGCCTCAAGAAAAACTGTTTTTT. It is translated as CASSRQAMPQEKLFF. The chain couples TRBV6-6 to TRBJ1-4, with D possibly TRBD1 on 6 matching bases. Germline CDR1 and CDR2: MNHNY and SVGAGI (reference sequence). V was shortened by 6 bases and J by 8 bases, with 19 bases between the two germline ends. The CDR3 extends over 15 amino acids.

This clone showed up just a few times. The gene calls are TRBV6-6 and TRBJ1-6; 11 nucleotides align to TRBD1. The CDR3 consists of 16 residues. Trimming removed 6 bases from V and 9 bases from J; junction bases left unmatched: 10. Germline V lookup: CDR1 MNHNY, CDR2 SVGAGI (reference sequence). CDR3 loop: CASSLGQGDSLSPLHF. CDR3 DNA sequence: TGTGCCAGCAGCTTGGGACAGGGGGATTCCCTTTCACCCCTCCACTTT.

This clone was recorded a few times. The chain is built from TRBV11-2 and TRBJ2-1, with 12 bases aligning to TRBD1. In germline, CDR1 is SGHAT, CDR2 FQNNGV. The length of the CDR3 is 14 residues. The V and J ends lost 5 bases and 8 bases, in that order; junction bases with no gene match: 4. The DNA for the CDR3 is TGTGCCAGCAGCCTGGGACAGGGGGCCGATGAGCAGTTCTTC. It encodes CASSLGQGADEQFF. The full variable domain, its missing parts supplied by reference TRBV11-2 and TRBJ2-1, is EAGVAQSPRYKIIEKRQSVAFWCNPISGHATLYWYQQILGQGPKLLIQFQNNGVVDDSQLPKDRFSAERLKGVDSTLKIQPAKLEDSAVYLCASSLGQGADEQFFGPGTRLTVL.